This T cell receptor beta chain was identified during a study of cytomegalovirus exposure and HLA in healthy donors. This CDR3 comprises 14 residues. The germline V and J ends were trimmed by 6 bases and 0 bases, with 9 bases remaining between them. Per germline, CDR1 MNHEY and CDR2 SVGAGI. Generated by immunoSEQ multiplex PCR, the TCRdb table keeps only in-frame clones and is missing some. The sample lists about 130,000 clones, nearly 90% seen once, with over 1% in the top ten. The material sequenced was PBMCs. The V and J genes are TRBV6-5 and TRBJ1-5, with D hard to call. The receptor's source is a woman in her late teens or twenties in good health and CMV-seronegative. The CDR3 region is CASSSRYSNQPQHF. CDR3 in DNA: TGTGCCAGCAGCTCCAGATATAGCAATCAGCCCCAGCATTTT.